The rows below give T cell receptor beta chains drawn from one sample of a study of T cells after yellow fever vaccination. One entry per CDR3 protein results from TCRdb running MiXCR on the 5' RACE reads. The data contain some 260,000 distinct CDR3 sequences, about 5.2% of them seen just once; the ten biggest clones take up approximately 3.5%. Sequences were derived from CD4+ T cells sorted from PBMCs, sampled on the day of the yellow fever booster vaccination. These receptors all stem from a man younger than 30 who received the YFV17D yellow fever vaccine. Each CDR3 is given with its conserved first and last residue. Fields, in order: J gene, V gene, CDR3 protein.

TRBJ2-7 | TRBV11-2 | CASSLLLASGEQYF
TRBJ2-5 | TRBV5-1 | CASSAGMETQYF
TRBJ1-3 | TRBV6-5 | CACRGSGNTIYF
TRBJ1-2 | TRBV12-3/TRBV12-4 | CASSLAVTLYGYTF
TRBJ1-2 | TRBV10-3 | CAISDGGLNYGYTF
TRBJ2-6 | TRBV20-1 | CSASTSGANVLTF
TRBJ2-3 | TRBV11-2 | CASSSSGGSDTQYF
TRBJ2-1 | TRBV5-1 | CASSSHGSRGHEQFF
TRBJ1-2 | TRBV5-1 | CASRRGDSNYGYTF
TRBJ2-3 | TRBV24-1 | CATSDGGGPVLDTQYF
TRBJ1-1 | TRBV20-1 | CSLLQGPLGRAFF
TRBJ2-3 | TRBV5-4 | CASSPGTSAGTDTQYF
TRBJ1-6 | TRBV9 | CASSMKDRRNSPLHF
TRBJ1-1 | TRBV5-1 | CASTGDMNTEAFF
TRBJ2-5 | TRBV5-4 | CASSKTTGGVEETQYF
TRBJ1-4 | TRBV27 | CASSPTGGANEKLFF
TRBJ1-1 | TRBV5-4 | CASSLGGTGGTEAFF
TRBJ1-3 | TRBV9 | CASSDSGDGNTIYF
TRBJ2-4 | TRBV5-6 | CASRAGEAKNIQYF
TRBJ1-5 | TRBV4-1 | CASSLGQLNQPQHF
TRBJ1-4 | TRBV19 | CASSIREKLFF
TRBJ1-6 | TRBV18 | CASSLWDRSDNSPLHF
TRBJ2-2 | TRBV19 | CASSTVYSAGELFF
TRBJ2-1 | TRBV10-3 | CARSRGPGNEQFF
TRBJ2-1 | TRBV9 | CASSVLQGPQFF
TRBJ1-1 | TRBV20-1 | CSARGSDEAFF
TRBJ1-4 | TRBV20-1 | CSAAGEKLFF
TRBJ2-6 | TRBV6-5 | CASSLPRTASGANVLTF
TRBJ1-3 | TRBV12-3/TRBV12-4 | CASSFKGSTIYF
TRBJ2-3 | TRBV20-1 | CSANKRYTDTQYF
TRBJ2-1 | TRBV9 | CASSVAPSESQFF
TRBJ1-1 | TRBV7-9 | CASSDRGQAVFGGIYTEAFF
TRBJ2-1 | TRBV4-2 | CASSQDLRLAGYEQFF
TRBJ2-1 | TRBV20-1 | CSARDVRATRNEQFF
TRBJ1-1 | TRBV27 | CASRLIRTDNEAFF
TRBJ1-2 | TRBV2 | CASRTGLYGYTF
TRBJ1-6 | TRBV27 | CASSLVQPAYNSPLHF
TRBJ1-2 | TRBV6-5 | CASSSRDSGYTF
TRBJ2-5 | TRBV29-1 | CSAAVQETQYF
TRBJ2-3 | TRBV20-1 | CSARGAGGPDTQYF
TRBJ1-6 | TRBV5-1 | CASSLAVSGAASPLHF
TRBJ2-7 | TRBV10-2 | CASRTSGAYEQYF
TRBJ2-2 | TRBV30 | CAWSVPNRQGYAGELFF
TRBJ1-6 | TRBV6-6 | CASVKQQTLFYNSPLHF
TRBJ2-3 | TRBV6-1 | CASSETVLTTQYF
TRBJ1-2 | TRBV27 | CASSLNTADGYTF
TRBJ2-3 | TRBV18 | CASSSRTGMRWADTQYF
TRBJ1-3 | TRBV5-4 | CASSGGRRGSGNTIYF
TRBJ1-6 | TRBV20-1 | CSALAGRSSYNSPLHF
TRBJ2-2 | TRBV20-1 | CSARVMPGELFF
TRBJ1-6 | TRBV14 | CASSQEIRDSHRSLHF
TRBJ1-3 | TRBV6-5 | CASSLQGQGAAGNTIYF